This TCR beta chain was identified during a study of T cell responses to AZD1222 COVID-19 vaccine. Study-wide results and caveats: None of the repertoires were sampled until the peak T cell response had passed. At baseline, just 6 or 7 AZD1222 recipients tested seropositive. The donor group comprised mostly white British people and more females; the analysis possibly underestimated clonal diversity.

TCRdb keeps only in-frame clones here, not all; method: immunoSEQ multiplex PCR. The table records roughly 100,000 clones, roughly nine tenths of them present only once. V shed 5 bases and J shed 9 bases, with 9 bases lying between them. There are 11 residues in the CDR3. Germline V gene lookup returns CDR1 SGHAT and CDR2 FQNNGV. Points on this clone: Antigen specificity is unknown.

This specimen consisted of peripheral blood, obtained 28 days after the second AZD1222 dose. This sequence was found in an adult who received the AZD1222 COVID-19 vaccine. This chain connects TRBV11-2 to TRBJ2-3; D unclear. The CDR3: CASSPGPTQYF. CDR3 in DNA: TGTGCCAGCAGCCCCGGACCCACGCAGTATTTT. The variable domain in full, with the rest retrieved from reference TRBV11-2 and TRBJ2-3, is EAGVAQSPRYKIIEKRQSVAFWCNPISGHATLYWYQQILGQGPKLLIQFQNNGVVDDSQLPKDRFSAERLKGVDSTLKIQPAKLEDSAVYLCASSPGPTQYFGPGTRLTVL.